Listed below are T cell receptor beta chains from one sample, sequenced in a study of cytomegalovirus exposure and HLA in healthy donors. This table comes from immunoSEQ multiplex PCR, and its TCRdb copy is limited to in-frame clones, with some not included. The top ten hold around 6% of the sample, which has about 120,000 clones, roughly 88% seen once. Sequencing was carried out using PBMCs. These receptors all come from a woman between 18 and 29 years old in good health and CMV-seropositive. Each CDR3 is given with its conserved first and last residue. D genes are given only for firm matches. Rows give clone size only sometimes, using once, few, many, or a class for an expanded clone.

J gene | D gene | V gene | clone size | CDR3 DNA | CDR3 protein
TRBJ1-2 | TRBD1 | TRBV15 | NA | TGTGCCACCAGCGAGACCGGGACAGGGCCCCTTAGGGGCTACACCTTC | CATSETGTGPLRGYTF
TRBJ1-1 | NA | TRBV14 | NA | TGTGCCAGCAGCCCCTTCTCGAGCACTGAAGCTTTCTTT | CASSPFSSTEAFF
TRBJ2-5 | NA | TRBV6-5 | NA | TGTGCCAGCAGTTACTCTCCAGGGGAAGAGACCCAGTACTTC | CASSYSPGEETQYF
TRBJ2-7 | NA | TRBV11-2 | NA | TGTGCCAGCAGCTTTGACGCTAGGAGCTCCTACGAGCAGTACTTC | CASSFDARSSYEQYF
TRBJ1-2 | TRBD1 | TRBV19 | NA | TGTGCCAGTAGTATAGTCGGACAGGGGTATGGCTACACCTTC | CASSIVGQGYGYTF
TRBJ1-1 | TRBD1 | TRBV2 | NA | TGTGCCAGCAGTCAGGGGGGTTATTCTTTCTTT | CASSQGGYSFF
TRBJ1-4 | TRBD1 | TRBV13 | once | TGTGCCAGCAGCACCGGGACAGGGGATTCACGAGAAAAACTGTTTTTT | CASSTGTGDSREKLFF
TRBJ2-7 | TRBD1 | TRBV5-5 | NA | TGTGCCAGCAGCTCCGGGACAGTATCCTACGAGCAGTACTTC | CASSSGTVSYEQYF
TRBJ2-7 | TRBD2 | TRBV7-8 | NA | TGTGCCAGCAGCTATCGGACTAGCGGGACTAGTGAGCAGTACTTC | CASSYRTSGTSEQYF
TRBJ1-3 | NA | TRBV21-1 | NA | TGTGCCAGCATCCCCGCGGGACAGGGATCATGGGGAAACACCATATATTTT | CASIPAGQGSWGNTIYF
TRBJ1-1 | NA | TRBV27 | NA | TGTGCCAGCAGCCCCCGCGGCGGGGGGGGACTTGAAGCTTTCTTT | CASSPRGGGGLEAFF
TRBJ2-1 | NA | TRBV11-2 | NA | TGTGCCAGCAGCTTAGCTCAGGGGTCCTACAATGAGCAGTTCTTC | CASSLAQGSYNEQFF
TRBJ2-1 | TRBD2 | TRBV27 | NA | TGTGCCAGCAGTTCCACCGGGACTAGCGGGAGGGCCTATGAGCAGTTCTTC | CASSSTGTSGRAYEQFF
TRBJ2-7 | NA | TRBV4-1 | NA | TGCGCCAGCAGCCAAGATCTGGGGGGAGGCTACGAGCAGTACTTC | CASSQDLGGGYEQYF
TRBJ2-4 | NA | TRBV4-1 | once | TGCGCCAGCAGCCAAGATAGTGGTATATGGCCGGCGGATATAGCAAACATTCAGTACTTC | CASSQDSGIWPADIANIQYF
TRBJ2-1 | NA | TRBV7-3 | NA | TGTGCCAGCAGCTTAAACGCGGGACAGTTTAGGTTCTTC | CASSLNAGQFRFF
TRBJ1-1 | NA | TRBV6-6 | NA | TGTGCCAGCAGTAACCGACAGATGAACACTGAAGCTTTCTTT | CASSNRQMNTEAFF
TRBJ2-3 | TRBD2 | TRBV28 | NA | TGTGCCAGCAGTTGGACTAGCGGGGGGCGCACAGATACGCAGTATTTT | CASSWTSGGRTDTQYF
TRBJ2-1 | NA | TRBV6-5 | NA | TGTGCCAGCAGAGGGCAGCTCGTAGCGAAGGAGCAGTTCTTC | CASRGQLVAKEQFF
TRBJ1-5 | TRBD1 | TRBV7-9 | NA | TGTGCCAGCAGCCAGGGGGCCGGCAATCAGCCCCAGCATTTT | CASSQGAGNQPQHF
TRBJ2-1 | NA | TRBV7-3 | NA | TGTGCCAGCAGCCGGGGTGGGAGCGTCGAAGAGCAGTTCTTC | CASSRGGSVEEQFF
TRBJ2-7 | NA | TRBV7-4 | NA | TGTGCCAGCAGCTTAGAAGGGGACGGGGGGCGCGACGAGCAGTACTTC | CASSLEGDGGRDEQYF
TRBJ1-5 | NA | TRBV19 | NA | TGTGCCAGTAGTGCAGGGCTCCAGCCCCAGCATTTT | CASSAGLQPQHF
TRBJ1-5 | TRBD1 | TRBV19 | NA | TGTGCCAGTACCACGACAGGGATCCAGCCCCAGCATTTT | CASTTTGIQPQHF
TRBJ1-1 | NA | TRBV7-3 | NA | TGTGCCAGCAGCTTCGGGACAAACACTGAAGCTTTCTTT | CASSFGTNTEAFF
TRBJ2-7 | TRBD1 | TRBV4-1 | NA | TGCGCCAGCAGCAATCAGGGACAGGGGTTCCACGAGCAGTACTTC | CASSNQGQGFHEQYF
TRBJ1-1 | NA | TRBV11-3 | once | TGTGCCAGCAGCTCGACAGAGGAGAACACTGAAGCTTTCTTT | CASSSTEENTEAFF
TRBJ2-7 | TRBD1 | TRBV25-1 | NA | TGTGCCAGCAGTGACCGGACAGGGAACTCCTACGAGCAGTACTTC | CASSDRTGNSYEQYF
TRBJ2-3 | TRBD1 | TRBV7-2 | NA | TGTGCCAGCAGCTTATCGGGACAGTCAGATACGCAGTATTTT | CASSLSGQSDTQYF
TRBJ1-4 | TRBD1 | TRBV5-1 | NA | TGCGCCAGCAGCTTGGCCGGAGGGGGCTCGGGCCCCATATATGAAAAACTGTTTTTT | CASSLAGGGSGPIYEKLFF
TRBJ1-2 | TRBD1 | TRBV19 | NA | TGTGCCAGTAGTATGGACAGGGATGGCTACACCTTC | CASSMDRDGYTF
TRBJ1-3 | NA | TRBV19 | NA | TGTGCCAGTAGCTTGACAGGAGGCTCTGGAAACACCATATATTTT | CASSLTGGSGNTIYF
TRBJ2-7 | NA | TRBV11-3 | NA | TGTGCCAGCAGCTTAGGACCTGGCGGTGAGTACTTC | CASSLGPGGEYF
TRBJ2-7 | NA | TRBV5-6 | NA | TGTGCCAGCAGCTTGGGTCCGTTCTACGAGCAGTACTTC | CASSLGPFYEQYF
TRBJ2-3 | NA | TRBV15 | NA | TGTGCCACCAGCACAGGGTGGGCAGATACGCAGTATTTT | CATSTGWADTQYF
TRBJ1-1 | NA | TRBV7-9 | NA | TGTGCCAGCAGCTTTACAGGGCATTCGAACACTGAAGCTTTCTTT | CASSFTGHSNTEAFF
TRBJ1-1 | NA | TRBV5-1 | NA | TGCGCCAGCAGCTTGGTTGGCAGAAACACTGAAGCTTTCTTT | CASSLVGRNTEAFF
TRBJ1-4 | NA | TRBV5-1 | NA | TGCGCCAGCAGCTTGGTGGGGCTTAATGAAAAACTGTTTTTT | CASSLVGLNEKLFF
TRBJ2-7 | TRBD1 | TRBV6-1 | NA | TGTGCCAGCAGTATCGGGACAGCCGTCGGCGAGCAGTACTTC | CASSIGTAVGEQYF
TRBJ2-7 | TRBD1 | TRBV27 | NA | TGTGCCAGCGGGGGACAGGCGTCCTCCTACGAGCAGTACTTC | CASGGQASSYEQYF
TRBJ1-1 | NA | TRBV6-1 | NA | TGTGCCAGCTCCCAACTCCCATCCAACACTGAAGCTTTCTTT | CASSQLPSNTEAFF
TRBJ1-2 | NA | TRBV12-5 | NA | TGTGCTAGTGTGGTCAGTAGGGGGGGAAGCTATGGCTACACCTTC | CASVVSRGGSYGYTF
TRBJ2-3 | TRBD2 | TRBV19 | once | TGTGCCAGTAGTTCGCGCGGGGGGGCCTTAACAGATACGCAGTATTTT | CASSSRGGALTDTQYF
TRBJ2-2 | TRBD1 | TRBV30 | NA | TGTGCCAGTGACAGGGGGCGGAACACCGGGGAGCTGTTTTTT | CASDRGRNTGELFF
TRBJ2-1 | TRBD2 | TRBV4-3 | NA | TGCGCCAGCAGCCAAGATTCGGCTAGCGGGAGGTATTACAATGAGCAGTTCTTC | CASSQDSASGRYYNEQFF
TRBJ1-2 | TRBD1 | TRBV19 | NA | TGTGCCAGTAGTACGCTCGGGACAGGGAGAGCTGGCTACACCTTC | CASSTLGTGRAGYTF
TRBJ1-1 | NA | TRBV6-1 | NA | TGTGCCAGCAGTGATAGGACATCGAACACTGAAGCTTTCTTT | CASSDRTSNTEAFF
TRBJ2-7 | TRBD2 | TRBV12-5 | NA | TGTGCTAGTGGTTTGAGGACTAGCGGGAGCTACGAGCAGTACTTC | CASGLRTSGSYEQYF
TRBJ1-2 | NA | TRBV5-4 | NA | TGTGCCAGCAGCCTCAACAGGGTAGCGGGCAACTATGGCTACACCTTC | CASSLNRVAGNYGYTF
TRBJ1-1 | NA | TRBV4-1 | NA | TGCGCCAGCAGCCAAGAGAAAGGGACATCCCGCCCGAACACTGAAGCTTTCTTT | CASSQEKGTSRPNTEAFF
TRBJ1-1 | TRBD1 | TRBV7-8 | few | TGTGCCAGCAGCTTAGGACAGGGACCTGAAGCTTTCTTT | CASSLGQGPEAFF
TRBJ1-3 | NA | TRBV4-3 | NA | TGCGCCAGCAGCCAAGACAGGGAACGAAACACCATATATTTT | CASSQDRERNTIYF
TRBJ1-3 | NA | TRBV7-9 | NA | TGTGCCAGCAGCCCCGCGAGGCAGGGTAACGGAAACACCATATATTTT | CASSPARQGNGNTIYF
TRBJ1-6 | TRBD1 | TRBV25-1 | few | TGTGCCAGCAGCACCGGAGGGGGCCGTAATTCACCCCTCCACTTT | CASSTGGGRNSPLHF
TRBJ2-3 | NA | TRBV6-5 | NA | TGTGCCAGCAGTTACGGGCCAGGGTGGCGCACAGATACGCAGTATTTT | CASSYGPGWRTDTQYF
TRBJ2-1 | TRBD2 | TRBV27 | NA | TGTGCCAGCAGTCTACTGACTAGCGGGGGGGAGAATGAGCAGTTCTTC | CASSLLTSGGENEQFF
TRBJ1-1 | TRBD1 | TRBV6-4 | NA | TGTGCCAGCAGCGCGGACAGGGGGGACACTGAAGCTTTCTTT | CASSADRGDTEAFF
TRBJ1-3 | TRBD1 | TRBV9 | NA | TGTGCCAGCAGCGGAGGGGGCTCGTCTGGAAACACCATATATTTT | CASSGGGSSGNTIYF
TRBJ1-5 | TRBD1 | TRBV4-1 | NA | TGCGCCAGCAGCTACAGACAGGGACCCAATCAGCCCCAGCATTTT | CASSYRQGPNQPQHF
TRBJ1-3 | TRBD1 | TRBV29-1 | NA | TGCAGCGTTGCTGGATCTGAGGGGGACAGGGTTGGAAACACCATATATTTT | CSVAGSEGDRVGNTIYF